The 7 T cell receptor beta chains listed next were all sequenced from one sample in a study of T-cell memory formation after mild COVID-19. TCRdb re-analysed the 5' RACE reads in MiXCR, keeping a single row per CDR3 protein. The sample lists fewer than 150,000 distinct CDR3 sequences, over 15% occurring once. Sequencing input: PBMCs or a T cell subset sorted from them (not recorded which). The source is a man aged 18-30 years who had mild COVID-19 (a few samples of this study predate the infection). Cell type and time point are not known.

This clonotype was recorded a few times. CDR3 nucleotide sequence: TGTGCCAGCAGCCCTAACCGGGGGTACGAGCAGTACTTC. Its protein product is CASSPNRGYEQYF. The chain couples TRBV3-1 to TRBJ2-7; maybe TRBD2 (6 bases). Trimming left V 4 bases short and J 4 bases short, with 11 bases between. There are 13 residues in the CDR3. Germline V lookup: CDR1 LGHDT, CDR2 YNNKEL (reference sequence).

This chain joins TRBV3-1 and TRBJ1-2; 11 bases match TRBD1. The CDR3 consists of 18 residues. V was pared by 2 bases and J by 4 bases, with 12 bases of the junction left unmatched. CDR1 is LGHDT and CDR2 is YNNKEL in the germline V gene (reference sequence). CDR3 region: CASSQSGGTGGFAYGYTF. Written as DNA, the CDR3 is TGTGCCAGCAGCCAATCCGGTGGGACAGGGGGTTTTGCCTATGGCTACACCTTC.

The chain couples TRBV20-1 to TRBJ1-3, with D tentatively TRBD1 (6 bases). The germline gives CDR1 DFQATT, CDR2 SNEGSKA (reference sequence). The CDR3 consists of 14 residues. The V end lost 5 bases, the J end lost 2 bases, and 13 bases lay between the germline ends. CDR3 sequence: CSAEPGDAGNTIYF. The CDR3 nucleotides are TGCAGTGCTGAACCAGGGGATGCTGGAAACACCATATATTTT.

The V call is TRBV5-1, the J call TRBJ2-3; 8 bases line up with TRBD2. With V trimmed by 1 base and J by 1 base, 2 bases remained unmatched. The CDR3 loop spans 15 amino acids. Looked up from germline, CDR1 is SGHRS and CDR2 is YFSETQ. The CDR3 loop reads CASSLNGGGTDTQYF. The CDR3 region has the DNA TGCGCCAGCAGCTTGAACGGGGGGGGCACAGATACGCAGTATTTT. Complete variable domain (other parts from reference TRBV5-1 and TRBJ2-3): KAGVTQTPRYLIKTRGQQVTLSCSPISGHRSVSWYQQTPGQGLQFLFEYFSETQRNKGNFPGRFSGRQFSNSRSEMNVSTLELGDSALYLCASSLNGGGTDTQYFGPGTRLTVL.

This clonotype has a handful of counts. The chain combines TRBV7-8 with TRBJ1-4; D uncertain. Trimming left V 2 bases short and J 8 bases short, with 12 bases between. Germline V gene lookup returns CDR1 SGHVS and CDR2 FQNEAQ. The CDR3 has 14 residues. For the CDR3, the DNA is TGTGCCAGCAGCTTATCAAGCCTCGGGGAAAAACTGTTTTTT. Translation: CASSLSSLGEKLFF.

V and J are TRBV5-1 and TRBJ2-7; tentatively, D is TRBD1 (5 bases). Trimming removed 3 bases from V and 2 bases from J, with 18 bases in between. There are 16 residues in the CDR3. Germline CDR1 is SGHRS and CDR2 is YFSETQ. The DNA of the CDR3 is TGCGCCAGCAGCTGGCCCCCGGCAGGGCAACCCTACGAGCAGTACTTC. Protein: CASSWPPAGQPYEQYF.

The chain couples TRBV6-5 to TRBJ2-7; TRBD1 aligns across 10 bases. The CDR3 is 13 amino acids. Losses at the gene ends were 6 bases for V and 5 bases for J; bases not matched to a gene: 4. Germline V lookup: CDR1 MNHEY, CDR2 SVGAGI. The DNA for the CDR3 is TGTGCCAGCAGACGACAGGGGGCTAACGAGCAGTACTTC. This translates into CASRRQGANEQYF.